This is a list of T cell receptor beta chains from one sample in a study of shared clonotypes between healthy human individuals. The protocol was immunoSEQ multiplex PCR, while the TCRdb copy is restricted to in-frame clones and leaves out a portion. The sample has roughly 2,500,000 clones; approximately 93% are singletons. The sequenced material came from naive CD4+ T cells from PBMCs. The receptors derive from a man aged 18 to 29 in good health. Some clones in this sample may be carry-over from other donors' samples. CDR3s include the opening cysteine and the closing phenylalanine or tryptophan. Fields, in order: D gene, CDR3 length, J gene, V gene, clone size, CDR3 protein, CDR3 DNA. A D gene is named only where the DNA matches it firmly. Clone size, where shown, is once, few, many, or a class for clones that have expanded.

>.|14|TRBJ1-5|TRBV6-5|.
CASKGFKGNQPQHF
TGTGCCAGCAAGGGTTTCAAGGGCAATCAGCCCCAGCATTTT
>TRBD1|14|TRBJ2-7|TRBV2|.
CASKRDRDPPEQYF
TGTGCCAGCAAAAGGGACAGGGACCCACCCGAGCAGTACTTC
>.|13|TRBJ1-1|TRBV29-1|once
CSVCEDMNTEAFF
TGCAGCGTCTGCGAGGACATGAACACTGAAGCTTTCTTT
>TRBD2|18|TRBJ2-3|TRBV27|.
CASSLRLAGGPSTDTQYF
TGTGCCAGCAGTTTAAGGTTAGCGGGAGGGCCCAGCACAGATACGCAGTATTTT
>.|10|TRBJ2-1|TRBV20-1|.
CSARVHEQFF
TGCAGTGCTAGAGTCCACGAGCAGTTCTTC
>.|14|TRBJ2-2|TRBV28|.
CASSPGQFTGELFF
TGTGCCAGCAGTCCCGGACAGTTCACCGGGGAGCTGTTTTTT
>.|13|TRBJ2-7|TRBV6-8|.
CASSYPSRAEQYF
TGTGCCAGCAGTTACCCCAGCCGTGCCGAGCAGTACTTC
>.|13|TRBJ1-2|TRBV6-5|.
CASSYLDKGGYTF
TGTGCCAGCAGTTACCTCGACAAGGGTGGCTACACCTTC
>.|15|TRBJ2-1|TRBV9|.
CASSPAGSSYNEQFF
TGTGCCAGCAGCCCCGCCGGTAGCTCCTACAATGAGCAGTTCTTC
>TRBD1|18|TRBJ2-2|TRBV11-3|.
CASSLEVRTGANTGELFF
TGTGCCAGCAGCCTAGAGGTTCGGACAGGGGCGAACACCGGGGAGCTGTTTTTT
>TRBD2|15|TRBJ2-2|TRBV10-3|.
CAANGRQGNTGELFF
TGTGCCGCGAACGGGAGGCAGGGGAACACCGGGGAGCTGTTTTTT
>.|12|TRBJ1-2|TRBV7-9|.
CASSESTGGSTF
TGTGCCAGCAGCGAATCAACGGGGGGATCCACCTTC
>.|12|TRBJ2-7|TRBV12-5|.
CASGPDTYEQYF
TGTGCTAGTGGTCCTGACACCTACGAGCAGTACTTC
>TRBD2|18|TRBJ2-7|TRBV9|.
CASSVGLAGEGLIYEQYF
TGTGCCAGCAGCGTAGGACTAGCGGGAGAGGGTCTAATTTACGAGCAGTACTTC
>TRBD1|18|TRBJ1-2|TRBV28|.
CASSLGVWGQGRNYGYTF
TGTGCCAGCAGTTTAGGGGTATGGGGACAGGGGCGTAACTATGGCTACACCTTC
>TRBD1|14|TRBJ2-1|TRBV28|.
CASSEGQTYNEQFF
TGTGCCAGCAGTGAGGGACAGACCTACAATGAGCAGTTCTTC
>TRBD1|16|TRBJ2-2|TRBV2|.
CASIKPGGANTGELFF
TGTGCCAGCATTAAACCAGGGGGCGCGAACACCGGGGAGCTGTTTTTT
>.|13|TRBJ2-3|TRBV4-1|.
CASSQPGTDTQYF
TGCGCCAGCAGCCAACCAGGGACAGATACGCAGTATTTT
>TRBD1|14|TRBJ2-3|TRBV5-1|.
CASSWTGQRDTQYF
TGCGCCAGCAGCTGGACAGGGCAGAGGGATACGCAGTATTTT
>TRBD1|15|TRBJ1-5|TRBV18|.
CASSRGQGINQPQHF
TGTGCCAGCTCAAGGGGACAGGGGATTAATCAGCCCCAGCATTTT
>.|15|TRBJ1-4|TRBV9|.
CASSVAGRFSEKLFF
TGTGCCAGCAGCGTAGCTGGACGGTTCAGTGAAAAACTGTTTTTT
>TRBD1|14|TRBJ2-7|TRBV2|.
CASSFGQGWDEQYF
TGTGCCAGCAGTTTCGGACAGGGGTGGGACGAGCAGTACTTC
>.|14|TRBJ1-2|TRBV19|.
CASSELRGSYGYTF
TGTGCCAGTAGTGAACTCAGGGGATCCTATGGCTACACCTTC